This TCR beta chain was sequenced during a study of neurological immune-mediated disorders. This clonotype was counted ten times or more. The CDR3 consists of 20 residues. TCRdb recomputed calls from the 5' RACE reads with MiXCR, one row per CDR3 protein. The sample lists fewer than 40,000 distinct CDR3 sequences; roughly 4.8% were seen once. The chain employs TRBV21-1 and TRBJ1-5; TRBD1, as called in the table, went unchecked against the DNA. TRBV21-1 is reported as a pseudogene. This TCR was recovered from a young man in good health. What was sequenced was CD4+ T cells from blood. The CDR3 protein is CASSIVTNPGPLYSNQPQHF. The CDR3 region has the DNA TGTGCCAGCAGCATAGTAACAAACCCGGGACCGCTTTATAGCAATCAGCCCCAGCATTTT.